The T cell receptor beta chain described here comes from a study of blood T cell repertoires in COVID-19. Study summary: Some COVID-19 samples were acute and others convalescent; all came from the United States, Italy and Spain.

This CDR3 comprises 15 residues. Trimming removed 1 base from V and 0 bases from J, with 10 bases in between. The germline gives CDR1 SGHDT, CDR2 YYEEEE. TCRdb keeps only in-frame clones here, not all; method: immunoSEQ multiplex PCR. The table includes more than 95,000 clones, roughly 74% detected once. V usage is TRBV5-6 and J usage is TRBJ1-1; D remains ambiguous. This TCR was sampled from a man older than 75 with COVID-19, enrolled during active disease. Sequencing used peripheral blood. Here the CDR3 DNA reads TGTGCCAGCAGCTTGAAGTACCGAGTGAACACTGAAGCTTTCTTT. It specifies CASSLKYRVNTEAFF.